The clone carrying this T cell receptor (beta chain) was detected a few times. Its specificity is not known. V was pared by 6 bases and J by 2 bases, with 6 bases of the junction left unmatched. Looked up from germline, CDR1 is MNHEY and CDR2 is SVGEGT. The CDR3 is 15 amino acids. Exclusions: uncontrolled infection, other autoimmune disease, pregnancy, lactation. Diagnosis rested on symptoms, serum thyroxine and TRAb, thyroid ultrasound, and orbital computed tomography. Researchers took RNA transcripts and amplified the TCR beta CDR3 regions from them. The study used the HTBI primer set for a first-round RT-PCR of the TCR CDR3. In TCRdb, the multiplex PCR reads were re-called with MiXCR into one record per CDR3 protein. The sample includes approximately 510,000 distinct CDR3 sequences, over 45% seen only once; the top ten take about 43%. This sample was taken from a study of T cells in Graves' hyperthyroidism and ophthalmopathy.

General study points: Most thyroid clonotypes that were expanded above 0.001 also turned up in blood.

The sample comprised peripheral blood or thyroid tissue (not recorded which). The sequence came from an adult woman with Graves' disease, either hyperthyroidism or ophthalmopathy (not recorded which). The rearrangement joins TRBV6-2 or TRBV6-3 to TRBJ2-5, with 10 bases fitting TRBD2. The CDR3 DNA reads as TGTGCCAGCAGATTAGCGGGAGGAAGGCAAGAGACCCAGTACTTC. Translated: CASRLAGGRQETQYF.